This note documents a single TCR beta chain sequence. What it recognizes is unknown. Any gene name here is a mouse gene name. The observed sequence ends 4 residues before the CDR3 terminus, with the missing tail filled in from the germline J gene. The data are from a study of CD8+ T cells in alopecia areata. Study-level background: The approximately 7-11-week-old female C3H/HeJ mice were given skin taken from approximately 6-13-month-old C3H/HeJ graft donors that had spontaneous alopecia.

The CDR3 is 14 residues long. The V gene's germline CDR1 is NNHDY and CDR2 SYVADS. The J segment lost 0 bases and the V segment lost 5 bases, leaving 2 bases of the junction unmatched. The authors extracted RNA and reverse transcribed it into cDNA as the sequencing template. Assay: immunoSEQ multiplex PCR; the TCRdb copy retains only in-frame clones and omits some. The table records 200,000 to 300,000 clones without singletons, the ten largest covering 1.2%. Study-level results: Patients shared TCRs less clearly than mice did, possibly owing to HLA. Scalp repertoires also include resident alphabeta T cells from normal skin. An increase in clonality over normal scalp was evident in lesional scalp, especially alopecia totalis/universalis.

Markers used for sorting pooled cutaneous lymph node cells were CD4, CD8alpha, NKG2D, NKG2ACE and others. V gene TRBV13-3 combines with J gene TRBJ2-1; 7 bases align to TRBD1. Material: CD4+ T cells sorted from a lymph node. The receptor comes from a C3H/HeJ mouse with alopecia areata. Strain haplotype (MHC): H2-k. The CDR3 bases that were read are TGTGCCAGCAGAGGGACAGTTAACTATGCT. Translated: CASRGTVNYA. The complete CDR3 sequence is CASRGTVNYAEQFF.